The entry below describes one T cell receptor (beta chain). The source of the sample is a study of blood T cell repertoires in COVID-19. In the study overall: From T cells, B-cell-depleted T cells, or PBMCs came the material, which was cDNA or gDNA.

TCRdb's table, derived via immunoSEQ multiplex PCR, lists solely in-frame clones and lacks some. The data show approximately 170,000 clones, approximately 87% seen once. Germline V CDR1 and CDR2: LGHDT, YNNKEL (reference sequence). The V gene end was trimmed by 5 bases and the J gene end by 0 bases; junction bases not matched to a gene: 6. CDR3 length equals 15 residues. This TCR was recovered from a woman in her seventies with acute or convalescent COVID-19. The chain carries TRBV3-1 (or the pseudogene TRBV3-2) and TRBJ1-2; 7 nucleotides agree with TRBD1. What was sequenced was peripheral blood. The CDR3 region has the DNA TGTGCCAGCAGCGACCGGGACAGATCTAACTATGGCTACACCTTC. Translated, it gives CASSDRDRSNYGYTF.